This entry lists 30 T cell receptor beta chains sequenced from one sample in a study of cytomegalovirus exposure and HLA in healthy donors. 60 Vbeta and 13 Jbeta primers were used in PCR. Some clones are missing from TCRdb's copy, which holds only in-frame ones; the method was immunoSEQ multiplex PCR. Here the sample spans more than 100,000 clones, roughly three fifths being singletons. Sequenced input: PBMCs. The receptors stem from a man between 35 and 55 years old in good health and CMV-seropositive.

J is TRBJ1-1 and V is TRBV29-1, with D uncertain. The germline V gene has CDR1 SQVTM and CDR2 ANQGSEA. Trimming took off 4 bases at V and 0 bases at J, with 9 bases between the two ends. The CDR3 runs to 13 residues. CDR3 in amino acids: CSVVRNMNTEAFF. The CDR3 DNA follows: TGCAGCGTTGTTCGTAACATGAACACTGAAGCTTTCTTT. Looking up the rest from reference TRBV29-1 and TRBJ1-1 gives the full variable domain: SAVISQKPSRDICQRGTSLTIQCQVDSQVTMMFWYRQQPGQSLTLIATANQGSEATYESGFVIDKFPISRPNLTFSTLTVSNMSPEDSSIYLCSVVRNMNTEAFFGQGTRLTVV.

The chain carries TRBV11-1 and TRBJ2-1, with TRBD1 identical over 8 bases. Losses at the gene ends were 4 bases for V and 8 bases for J; bases not matched to a gene: 16. CDR3 length equals 17 residues. The germline CDR1 and CDR2 sequences are SGHAT and FQDESV (reference sequence). The CDR3 protein is CASSSRPQGAQNDEQFF. The CDR3 region has the DNA TGTGCCAGCAGCTCAAGACCCCAGGGGGCGCAGAATGATGAGCAGTTCTTC.

This clone was counted between two and nine times. The chain links TRBV19 to TRBJ1-1; D gene ambiguous. The germline V and J ends were trimmed by 5 bases and 6 bases, with 7 bases remaining between them. Germline CDR1 reads LNHDA; CDR2 reads SQIVND (reference sequence). There are 11 residues in the CDR3. CDR3: CASSWRAEAFF. The CDR3 nucleotides read TGTGCCAGTAGTTGGCGGGCTGAAGCTTTCTTT.

This clone turned up a few times. The V and J genes are TRBV5-1 and TRBJ1-4, with D possibly TRBD1 on 6 matching bases. V dropped 1 base and J dropped 8 bases, with 15 bases sitting between them. Per the germline V gene, CDR1 is SGHRS and CDR2 is YFSETQ. This CDR3 has 15 residues. In nucleotides, the CDR3 is TGCGCCAGCAGCTTGATGGGGGCGTGGGGGGAAAAACTGTTTTTT. Its protein is CASSLMGAWGEKLFF.

The CDR3 loop is CASSQPGTPLETQYF. CDR3 nucleotides: TGTGCCAGCTCTCAACCGGGAACCCCACTCGAGACCCAGTACTTC. V gene TRBV18 combines with J gene TRBJ2-5; D might be TRBD2 (5 bases). The CDR3 is made up of 15 amino acids. Trimming cost V 6 bases and J 5 bases, with 19 bases left between them. Germline CDR1 reads KGHSH; CDR2 reads LQKENI. The variable domain in full, completed from reference TRBV18 and TRBJ2-5, reads NAGVMQNPRHLVRRRGQEARLRCSPMKGHSHVYWYRQLPEEGLKFMVYLQKENIIDESGMPKERFSAEFPKEGPSILRIQQVVRGDSAAYFCASSQPGTPLETQYFGPGTRLLVL.

The J gene is TRBJ1-4, the V gene TRBV5-1; 7 nucleotides match TRBD1. CDR3 size: 14 residues. Germline V gene lookup returns CDR1 SGHRS and CDR2 YFSETQ. Trimming removed 3 bases from V and 5 bases from J; junction bases left unmatched: 4. CDR3 amino acids: CASSSGQPNEKLFF. The CDR3 bases are TGCGCCAGCAGCTCGGGACAGCCCAATGAAAAACTGTTTTTT.

This clone showed up many times. This chain joins TRBV7-9 and TRBJ1-5; 10 bases line up with TRBD1. With V trimmed by 1 base and J by 11 bases, 5 bases remained unmatched. This CDR3 contains 14 residues. The germline V gene encodes CDR1 SEHNR and CDR2 FQNEAQ (reference sequence). The CDR3 loop is CASSLGTGGDTQHF. The CDR3 nucleotides are TGTGCCAGCAGCTTAGGGACAGGGGGTGATACCCAGCATTTT.

This clone occurred once. This chain connects TRBV4-1 to TRBJ2-5, with D possibly TRBD1 on 6 matching bases. This CDR3 comprises 15 residues. The V gene lost 2 bases and the J gene lost 7 bases, with 17 bases spanning the gap. CDR1 and CDR2 (germline): MGHRA, YSYEKL. This chain's CDR3 is CASSQTQGLVSTQYF. The DNA of the CDR3 is TGCGCCAGCAGCCAAACGCAGGGGCTAGTGTCGACCCAGTACTTC.

V usage is TRBV30 and J usage is TRBJ1-1, with TRBD1 matching over 7 bases. Germline-derived CDR1 and CDR2 are GTSNPN and SVGIG (reference sequence). The CDR3 is made up of 12 amino acids. V lost 1 base, J lost 7 bases, and 3 bases stayed unmatched. This CDR3 reads CAWSEQGREAFF. The CDR3 bases are TGTGCCTGGAGTGAACAGGGGCGTGAAGCTTTCTTT.

This chain uses TRBV29-1 with TRBJ2-5; D not certain. This CDR3 region has 11 residues. The germline V gene encodes CDR1 SQVTM and CDR2 ANQGSEA. Trimming removed 3 bases at V and 4 bases at J, with 6 bases between. The CDR3, as DNA: TGCAGCGTTGAGTCTCGAGAGACCCAGTACTTC. As protein: CSVESRETQYF. Variable domain in full (rest from reference TRBV29-1 and TRBJ2-5): SAVISQKPSRDICQRGTSLTIQCQVDSQVTMMFWYRQQPGQSLTLIATANQGSEATYESGFVIDKFPISRPNLTFSTLTVSNMSPEDSSIYLCSVESRETQYFGPGTRLLVL.

The rearrangement links TRBV28 to TRBJ1-2, with a weak D call TRBD1 (5 bases). Deletions cut 4 bases from V and 8 bases from J, with 14 bases between. Germline V gives CDR1 MDHEN, CDR2 SYDVKM. The CDR3 length is 13 residues. Written as DNA, the CDR3 is TGTGCCAGCAGTTATTTATCAGGGTCCGGCTACACCTTC. Translated: CASSYLSGSGYTF.

V usage is TRBV6-6 and J usage is TRBJ1-3, with a weak D call TRBD1 (6 bases). This CDR3 has 16 residues. CDR1 and CDR2 (germline): MNHNY, SVGAGI (reference sequence). V lost 5 bases and J lost 0, with 14 bases in between. The CDR3 reads CASSGPRDTSGNTIYF. As DNA, the CDR3 is TGTGCCAGCAGTGGGCCCCGGGACACCTCTGGAAACACCATATATTTT.

This chain links TRBV18 with TRBJ2-2, with TRBD2 matching 10 bases. Germline V gene data show CDR1 as KGHSH and CDR2 as LQKENI. The ends lost 6 bases at V and 7 bases at J; junction bases unmatched: 11. This CDR3 is built from 16 residues. Here the CDR3 DNA reads TGTGCCAGCTCCGATTCGGCTAGCGGGAGTATCGGGGAGCTGTTTTTT. This codes for CASSDSASGSIGELFF.

The chain combines TRBV6-1 with TRBJ1-2; D is possibly TRBD1 (6 bases). The CDR3 has 14 amino acids. Germline V CDR1 and CDR2: MNHNS, SASEGT. The V and J ends lost 0 bases and 5 bases respectively, with 10 bases between them. The CDR3 DNA reads as TGTGCCAGCAGTGAAGCGAGACAGGAATATGGCTACACCTTC. It translates to CASSEARQEYGYTF.

The chain carries TRBV7-8 and TRBJ1-5; 9 bases are shared with TRBD1. In germline, CDR1 is SGHVS, CDR2 FQNEAQ. The CDR3 spans 15 residues. The junction had 4 bases not matched to a gene; V was cut back by 1 base and J by 6 bases. CDR3 coding DNA: TGTGCCAGCAGCTTAGTGGGACAGGGTGGTCAGCCCCAGCATTTT. Translation: CASSLVGQGGQPQHF.

This clone has more than one count but fewer than ten. This chain joins TRBV7-9 and TRBJ2-2; D not certain. This CDR3 region has 14 residues. Per germline, CDR1 SEHNR and CDR2 FQNEAQ (reference sequence). V lost 2 bases and J lost 1, with 5 bases in between. Here the CDR3 DNA reads TGTGCCAGCAGCTTATTACTGAACACCGGGGAGCTGTTTTTT. Translated, it gives CASSLLLNTGELFF.

V is TRBV2 and J is TRBJ1-2; TRBD1 agrees at 8 bases. CDR1 is SNHLY and CDR2 is FYNNEI in the germline V gene. The V and J ends lost 1 base and 0 bases, in that order; junction bases with no gene match: 7. This CDR3 has 17 amino acids. This chain's CDR3 is CASSEGWDRRSNYGYTF. The CDR3 DNA follows: TGTGCCAGCAGTGAAGGATGGGACAGGAGATCTAACTATGGCTACACCTTC.

The chain uses TRBV9 and TRBJ1-5, with D perhaps matching TRBD1 (5 bases). V was shortened by 4 bases and J by 0 bases, with 11 bases between the two germline ends. The CDR3 spans 15 residues. Germline V gene data show CDR1 as SGDLS and CDR2 as YYNGEE. Here the CDR3 reads CASSRTPYSNQPQHF. CDR3 DNA: TGTGCCAGCAGCCGGACACCCTATAGCAATCAGCCCCAGCATTTT.

The chain links TRBV7-3 to TRBJ2-1, with TRBD2 identical over 9 bases. Germline V lookup: CDR1 SGHTA, CDR2 FQGTGA. The ends lost 4 bases at V and 7 bases at J; junction bases unmatched: 8. The CDR3 sequence is 15 residues long. In DNA form, the CDR3 reads TGTGCCAGCAGCTCTATAGCGGGAGTTTCTAATGAGCAGTTCTTC. This gives the protein CASSSIAGVSNEQFF.

This clone was observed once. Within the sample, other DNA sequences also encode this same CDR3. The V and J genes are TRBV5-1 and TRBJ2-1, with 12 nucleotides matching TRBD2. From germline, CDR1 is SGHRS and CDR2 YFSETQ. The CDR3 is made up of 16 amino acids. V shed 4 bases, J shed 7 bases, and the junction held 9 bases outside the gene matches. CDR3 region: CASSLRLAGEGNEQFF. CDR3 nucleotide sequence: TGCGCCAGCAGCCTCCGACTAGCGGGGGAAGGTAATGAGCAGTTCTTC.

A few counts support this clone. This chain uses TRBV4-1 with TRBJ1-3; D is unresolved. V was trimmed by 3 bases and J by 2 bases, leaving 14 bases between them. CDR1 and CDR2 (germline): MGHRA, YSYEKL. The CDR3 sequence is 16 residues long. CDR3 region: CASSHLARAAGNTIYF. Written as DNA, the CDR3 is TGCGCCAGCAGCCACTTAGCGAGGGCTGCTGGAAACACCATATATTTT.

V gene TRBV7-2 combines with J gene TRBJ1-5; 8 positions match TRBD1. The CDR3 is 16 amino acids. Germline V gives CDR1 SGHTA, CDR2 FQGNSA. V shed 0 bases and J 6 bases; nucleotides not matched to a gene: 7. Here the CDR3 DNA reads TGTGCCAGCAGCTTAGCGGTCGGACAGGGAGGTCAGCCCCAGCATTTT. This gives the protein CASSLAVGQGGQPQHF.

This clone was seen only a few times. The chain's CDR3 is CASSASGRESEQFF. As DNA, the CDR3 is TGTGCCAGCAGTGCCAGCGGGAGGGAAAGTGAGCAGTTCTTC. This chain connects TRBV6-1 to TRBJ2-1; 10 bases are a match to TRBD2. Germline CDR1 MNHNS, CDR2 SASEGT. This CDR3 spans 14 amino acids. V was clipped by 4 bases and J by 9 bases; unmatched bases: 6.

The chain employs TRBV7-3 and TRBJ2-3; 9 positions agree with TRBD2. This CDR3 is 14 amino acids long. Germline assignment: CDR1 SGHTA and CDR2 FQGTGA. J lost 2 bases, V lost 9 bases, and 6 bases had no gene match. The CDR3 here is CASTRGGVTDTQYF. The CDR3 coding sequence is TGTGCCAGTACGCGGGGGGGCGTCACAGATACGCAGTATTTT.

The chain recombines TRBV5-1 with TRBJ2-7; 8 nucleotides line up with TRBD2. V shed 0 bases, J shed 1 base, and the junction held 6 bases outside the gene matches. This CDR3 has 16 amino acids. Per germline, CDR1 SGHRS and CDR2 YFSETQ. In nucleotides, the CDR3 is TGCGCCAGCAGCTTGGCCGTTACTAGCGGATCCTACGAGCAGTACTTC. It specifies CASSLAVTSGSYEQYF.

This clone was counted a few times. This chain uses TRBV6-1 with TRBJ2-7, with TRBD1 matching 9 bases. The germline V gene encodes CDR1 MNHNS and CDR2 SASEGT. The J segment lost 7 bases and the V segment lost 6 bases, leaving 13 bases of the junction unmatched. The CDR3 totals 15 residues. Here the CDR3 DNA reads TGTGCCAGCAGGGGGGATACAGGGGGCGCTTGGGAGCAGTACTTC. Translating it yields CASRGDTGGAWEQYF.

This clone was counted a few times. V is TRBV6-5 and J is TRBJ1-2, with TRBD1 identical over 7 bases. CDR3 size: 15 residues. V trimming: 1 base; J trimming: 6 bases; junction bases outside the gene matches: 8. CDR1 and CDR2 from the germline V gene are MNHEY and SVGAGI. DNA of the CDR3: TGTGCCAGCAGTTACTTTCAGGACAGGAGTGATGGCTACACCTTC. Encoded protein: CASSYFQDRSDGYTF.

V usage is TRBV19 and J usage is TRBJ1-2, with TRBD1 matching over 8 bases. Germline V lookup: CDR1 LNHDA, CDR2 SQIVND (reference sequence). With 5 bases clipped from V and 9 bases from J, the junction kept 11 bases outside the gene matches. CDR3 length equals 14 residues. The CDR3 DNA is TGTGCCAGTAGTGCAGCGACAGGGGCGCTCCGCTACACCTTC. Translation gives CASSAATGALRYTF.

The chain recombines TRBV10-3 with TRBJ1-2; no definite D call. V lost 7 bases and J 12 bases, leaving 21 bases between the germline ends. Per the germline V gene, CDR1 is ENHRY and CDR2 is SYGVKD. The CDR3 loop spans 13 amino acids. In DNA form, the CDR3 reads TGTGCCATCACCGACGAAAACCGACGGGATCACACCTTC. The encoded protein is CAITDENRRDHTF.

This clone was detected once. This rearrangement joins TRBV28 to TRBJ2-7; 7 nucleotides agree with TRBD1. V shed 6 bases and J 2 bases; nucleotides not matched to a gene: 4. Germline V gene lookup returns CDR1 MDHEN and CDR2 SYDVKM. The CDR3 sequence is 13 residues long. As DNA, the CDR3 is TGTGCCAGCAGCAGGGACAGAACCTACGAGCAGTACTTC. It specifies CASSRDRTYEQYF.